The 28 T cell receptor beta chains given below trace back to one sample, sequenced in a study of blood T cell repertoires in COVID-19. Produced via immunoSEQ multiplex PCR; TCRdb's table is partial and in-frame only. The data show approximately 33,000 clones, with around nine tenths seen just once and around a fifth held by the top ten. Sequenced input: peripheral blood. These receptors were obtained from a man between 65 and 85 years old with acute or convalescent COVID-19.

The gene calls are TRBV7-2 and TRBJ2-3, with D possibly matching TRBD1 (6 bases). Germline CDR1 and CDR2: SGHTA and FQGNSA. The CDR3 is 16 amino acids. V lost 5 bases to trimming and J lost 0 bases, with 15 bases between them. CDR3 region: CASSPGVRASTDTQYF. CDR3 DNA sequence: TGTGCCAGCAGCCCAGGGGTGCGGGCTAGCACAGATACGCAGTATTTT.

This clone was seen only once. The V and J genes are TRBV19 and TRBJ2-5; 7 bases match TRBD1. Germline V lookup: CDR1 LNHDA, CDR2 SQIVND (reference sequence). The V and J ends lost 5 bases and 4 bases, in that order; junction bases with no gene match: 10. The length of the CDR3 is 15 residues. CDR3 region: CASSARQGRSETQYF. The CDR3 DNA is TGTGCCAGTAGTGCCCGACAGGGTAGGTCAGAGACCCAGTACTTC.

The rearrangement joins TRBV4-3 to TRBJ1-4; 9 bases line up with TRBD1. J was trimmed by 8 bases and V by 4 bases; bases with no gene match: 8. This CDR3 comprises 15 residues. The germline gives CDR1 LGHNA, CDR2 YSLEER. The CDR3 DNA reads TGCGCCAGCAGCCGCACAGGGGGCGTTTGGGAAAAACTGTTTTTT. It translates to CASSRTGGVWEKLFF.

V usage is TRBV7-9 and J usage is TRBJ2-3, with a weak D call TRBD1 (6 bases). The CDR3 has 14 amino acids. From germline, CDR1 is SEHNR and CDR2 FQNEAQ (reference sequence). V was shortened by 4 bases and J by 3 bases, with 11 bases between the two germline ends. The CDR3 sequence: CASSSQGATDTQYF. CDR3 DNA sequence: TGTGCCAGCAGCTCACAGGGAGCGACAGATACGCAGTATTTT. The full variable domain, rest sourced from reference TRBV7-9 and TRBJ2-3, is DTGVSQNPRHKITKRGQNVTFRCDPISEHNRLYWYRQTLGQGPEFLTYFQNEAQLEKSRLLSDRFSAERPKGSFSTLEIQRTEQGDSAMYLCASSSQGATDTQYFGPGTRLTVL.

CDR3 residues: CSALSDVEQYF. The CDR3 nucleotides read TGCAGTGCTCTTAGTGATGTCGAGCAGTACTTC. J is TRBJ2-7 and V is TRBV20-1; D call uncertain. This CDR3 spans 11 amino acids. Looked up from germline, CDR1 is DFQATT and CDR2 is SNEGSKA (reference sequence). The V end lost 5 bases, the J end lost 6 bases, and 11 bases lay between the germline ends.

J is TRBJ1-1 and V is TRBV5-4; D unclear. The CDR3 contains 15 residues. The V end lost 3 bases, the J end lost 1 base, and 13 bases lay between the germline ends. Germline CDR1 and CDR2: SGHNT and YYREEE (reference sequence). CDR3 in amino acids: CASSSPGRSNTEAFF. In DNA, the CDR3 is TGTGCCAGCAGCTCCCCCGGTCGTTCGAACACTGAAGCTTTCTTT.

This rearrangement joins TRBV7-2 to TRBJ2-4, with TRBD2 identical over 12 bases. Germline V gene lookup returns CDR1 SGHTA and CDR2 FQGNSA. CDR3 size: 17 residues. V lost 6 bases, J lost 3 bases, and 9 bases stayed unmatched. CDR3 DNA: TGTGCCAGCAGGATCTGGACTAGCGGGAAAGGCAAAAACATTCAGTACTTC. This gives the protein CASRIWTSGKGKNIQYF. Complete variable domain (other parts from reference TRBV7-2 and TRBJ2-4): GAGVSQSPSNKVTEKGKDVELRCDPISGHTALYWYRQSLGQGLEFLIYFQGNSAPDKSGLPSDRFSAERTGGSVSTLTIQRTQQEDSAVYLCASRIWTSGKGKNIQYFGAGTRLSVL.

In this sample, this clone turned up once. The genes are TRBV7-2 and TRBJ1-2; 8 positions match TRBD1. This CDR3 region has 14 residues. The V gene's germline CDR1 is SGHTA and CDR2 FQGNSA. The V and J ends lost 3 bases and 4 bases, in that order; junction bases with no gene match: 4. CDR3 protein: CASSFDRGSYGYTF. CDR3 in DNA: TGTGCCAGCAGCTTCGACAGGGGAAGCTATGGCTACACCTTC.

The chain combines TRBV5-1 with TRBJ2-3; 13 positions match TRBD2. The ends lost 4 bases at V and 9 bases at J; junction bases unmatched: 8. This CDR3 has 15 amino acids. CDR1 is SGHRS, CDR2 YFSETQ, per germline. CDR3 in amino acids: CASSARTSGSRTQYF. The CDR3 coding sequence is TGCGCCAGCAGCGCCCGGACTAGCGGGAGTAGAACGCAGTATTTT.

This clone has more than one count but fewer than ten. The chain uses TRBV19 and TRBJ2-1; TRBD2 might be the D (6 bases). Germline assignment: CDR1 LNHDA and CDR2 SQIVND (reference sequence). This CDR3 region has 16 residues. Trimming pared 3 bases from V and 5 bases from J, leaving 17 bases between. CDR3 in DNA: TGTGCCAGTAGTATCAGGGAGGCTAGCAATGACAATGAGCAGTTCTTC. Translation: CASSIREASNDNEQFF.

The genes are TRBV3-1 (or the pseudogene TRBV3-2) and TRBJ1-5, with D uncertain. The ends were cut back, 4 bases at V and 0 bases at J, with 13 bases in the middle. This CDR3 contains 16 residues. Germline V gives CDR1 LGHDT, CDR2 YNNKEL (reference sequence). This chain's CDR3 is CASSRGSQVSNQPQHF. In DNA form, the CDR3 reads TGTGCCAGCAGCCGAGGGTCCCAGGTTAGCAATCAGCCCCAGCATTTT.

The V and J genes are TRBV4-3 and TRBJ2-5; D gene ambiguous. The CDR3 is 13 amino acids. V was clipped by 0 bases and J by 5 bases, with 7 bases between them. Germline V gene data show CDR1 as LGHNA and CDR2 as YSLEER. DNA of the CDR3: TGCGCCAGCAGCCAAGATATTCGGGAGACCCAGTACTTC. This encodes CASSQDIRETQYF.

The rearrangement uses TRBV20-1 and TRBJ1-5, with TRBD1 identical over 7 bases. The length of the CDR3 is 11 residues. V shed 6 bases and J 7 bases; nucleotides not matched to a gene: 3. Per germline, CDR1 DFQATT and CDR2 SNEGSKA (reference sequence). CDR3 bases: TGCAGTGCAAGACAGGGACAGCCCCAGCATTTT. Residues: CSARQGQPQHF.

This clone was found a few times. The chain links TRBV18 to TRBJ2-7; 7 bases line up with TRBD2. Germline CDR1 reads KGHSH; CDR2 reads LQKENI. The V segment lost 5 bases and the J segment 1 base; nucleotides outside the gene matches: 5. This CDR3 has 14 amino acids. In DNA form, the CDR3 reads TGTGCCAGCTCAGCCCTAGCGGAGTCCTACGAGCAGTACTTC. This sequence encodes CASSALAESYEQYF.

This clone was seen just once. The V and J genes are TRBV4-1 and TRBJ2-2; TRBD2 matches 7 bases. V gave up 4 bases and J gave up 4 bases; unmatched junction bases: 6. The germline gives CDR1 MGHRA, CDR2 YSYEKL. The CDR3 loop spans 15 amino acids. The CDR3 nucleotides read TGCGCCAGCAGCCCCAGGGAGCGGGGCACCGGGGAGCTGTTTTTT. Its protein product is CASSPRERGTGELFF.

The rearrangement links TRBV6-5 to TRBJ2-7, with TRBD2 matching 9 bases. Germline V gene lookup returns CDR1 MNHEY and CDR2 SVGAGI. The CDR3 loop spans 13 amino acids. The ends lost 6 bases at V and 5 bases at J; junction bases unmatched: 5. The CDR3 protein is CASRISGSHEQYF. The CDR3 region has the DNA TGTGCCAGCAGGATTAGCGGGAGTCACGAGCAGTACTTC.

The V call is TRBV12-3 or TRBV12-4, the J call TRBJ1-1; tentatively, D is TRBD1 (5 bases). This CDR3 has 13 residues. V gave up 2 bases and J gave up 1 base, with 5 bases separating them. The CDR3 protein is CASSLTGNTEAFF. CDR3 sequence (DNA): TGTGCCAGCAGTTTAACAGGGAACACTGAAGCTTTCTTT.

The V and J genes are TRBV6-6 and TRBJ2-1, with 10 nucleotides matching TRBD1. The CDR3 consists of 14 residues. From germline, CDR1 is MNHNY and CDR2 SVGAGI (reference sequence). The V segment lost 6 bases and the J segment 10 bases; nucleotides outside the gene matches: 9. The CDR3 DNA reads TGTGCCAGCAGCTTCCCGGGACAGGGGAACGAGCAGTTCTTC. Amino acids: CASSFPGQGNEQFF.

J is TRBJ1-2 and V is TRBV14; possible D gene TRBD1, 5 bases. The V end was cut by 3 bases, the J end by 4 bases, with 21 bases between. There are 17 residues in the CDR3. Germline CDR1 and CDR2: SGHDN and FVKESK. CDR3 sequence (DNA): TGTGCCAGCAGCCATGTTTGGGATCGTGGGGGGACCTATGGCTACACCTTC. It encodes CASSHVWDRGGTYGYTF.

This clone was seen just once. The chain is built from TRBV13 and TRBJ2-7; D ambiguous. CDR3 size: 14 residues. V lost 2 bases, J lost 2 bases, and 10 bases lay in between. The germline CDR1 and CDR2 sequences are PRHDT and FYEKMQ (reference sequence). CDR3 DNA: TGTGCCAGCAGCTTACAGACAACGACCTACGAGCAGTACTTC. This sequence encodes CASSLQTTTYEQYF.

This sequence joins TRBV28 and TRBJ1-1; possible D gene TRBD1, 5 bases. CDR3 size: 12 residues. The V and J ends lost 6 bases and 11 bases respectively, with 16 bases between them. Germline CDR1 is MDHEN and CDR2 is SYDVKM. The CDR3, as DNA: TGTGCCAGCAGCCTCCAGGGTTTCGTGGCTTTCTTT. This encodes CASSLQGFVAFF.

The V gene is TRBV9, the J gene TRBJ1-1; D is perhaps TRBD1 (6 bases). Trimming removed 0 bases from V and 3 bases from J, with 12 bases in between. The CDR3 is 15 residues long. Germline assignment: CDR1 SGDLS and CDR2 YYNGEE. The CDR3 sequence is CASSVGEGEDTEAFF. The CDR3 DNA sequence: TGTGCCAGCAGCGTAGGGGAGGGGGAAGACACTGAAGCTTTCTTT.

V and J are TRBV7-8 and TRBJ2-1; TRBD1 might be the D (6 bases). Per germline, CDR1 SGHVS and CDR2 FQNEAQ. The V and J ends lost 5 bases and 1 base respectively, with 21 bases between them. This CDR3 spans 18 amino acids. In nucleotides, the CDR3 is TGTGCCAGCAGCCCTATAGAGGACAGCTTACTTTCCTACAATGAGCAGTTCTTC. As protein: CASSPIEDSLLSYNEQFF.

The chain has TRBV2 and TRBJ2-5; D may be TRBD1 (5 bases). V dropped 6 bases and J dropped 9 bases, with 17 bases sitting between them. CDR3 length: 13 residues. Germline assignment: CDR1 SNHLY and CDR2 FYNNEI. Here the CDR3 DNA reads TGTGCCAGCAGAAACAAAATCCAGGGCGCCCAGTACTTC. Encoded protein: CASRNKIQGAQYF.

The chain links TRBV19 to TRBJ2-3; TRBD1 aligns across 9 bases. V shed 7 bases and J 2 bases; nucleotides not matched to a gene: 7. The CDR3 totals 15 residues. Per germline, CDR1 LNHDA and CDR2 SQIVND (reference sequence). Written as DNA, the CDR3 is TGTGCCAGTACCCCCGGGACAGGGACCACAGATACGCAGTATTTT. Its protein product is CASTPGTGTTDTQYF.

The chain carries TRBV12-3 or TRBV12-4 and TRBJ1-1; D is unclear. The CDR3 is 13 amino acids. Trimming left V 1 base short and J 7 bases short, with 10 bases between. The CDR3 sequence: CASSLEQRNEAFF. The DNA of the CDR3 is TGTGCCAGCAGTTTAGAACAGAGAAATGAAGCTTTCTTT.

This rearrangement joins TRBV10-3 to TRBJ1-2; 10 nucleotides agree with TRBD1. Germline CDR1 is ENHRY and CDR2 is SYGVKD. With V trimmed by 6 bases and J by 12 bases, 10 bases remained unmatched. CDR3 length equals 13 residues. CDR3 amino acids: CAISRDRGDANTF. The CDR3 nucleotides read TGTGCCATCAGCCGGGACAGGGGCGACGCTAACACCTTC.

In nucleotides, the CDR3 is TGTGCCAGCTCGCCGGCCAGGGGCGATGGCTACACCTTC. This sequence encodes CASSPARGDGYTF. The rearrangement links TRBV18 to TRBJ1-2; D is possibly TRBD1 (6 bases). Germline CDR1 is KGHSH and CDR2 is LQKENI. Trimming shortened V by 6 bases and J by 6 bases, and 14 bases separated the two germline ends. This CDR3 region has 13 residues.